The following is a TCR beta chain sequence with its context. This specimen comes from a study of monozygotic twins with inflammatory bowel disease. UMIs containing a 6-nucleotide sample barcode were added via template switching. TCRdb reprocessed the 5' RACE reads, keeping one entry per CDR3 protein, no DNA. The sample table sets out some 330,000 distinct CDR3 sequences. The CDR3 has 16 residues. The sample was blood. The receptor was derived from a human donor with ulcerative colitis or Crohn's disease, or a healthy co-twin of an affected twin (not recorded which). The chain links TRBV12-3 or TRBV12-4 to TRBJ2-7; the D call of TRBD1 rests on TCRdb alone, since no DNA is present to check it. The CDR3 protein is CASSLRDLQGSYEQYF.